A single sample gave rise to the 16 T cell receptor beta chains below, sequenced in a study of blood T cell repertoires in COVID-19. The table came from immunoSEQ multiplex PCR; TCRdb's copy has only in-frame clones and leaves some out. The table shows about 60,000 clones, with around 92% occurring only once. Material for sequencing was peripheral blood. Receptor source: a man in his sixties with acute or convalescent COVID-19.

The chain carries TRBV3-1 (or the pseudogene TRBV3-2) and TRBJ1-5, with D hard to call. V was clipped by 1 base and J by 6 bases, with 10 bases between them. The germline CDR1 and CDR2 sequences are LGHDT and YNNKEL (reference sequence). The CDR3 is made up of 14 amino acids. The CDR3 here is CASSQGGRSQPQHF. Here the CDR3 DNA reads TGTGCCAGCAGCCAAGGAGGGAGAAGTCAGCCCCAGCATTTT.

CDR3 region: CASSQVTGYEQFF. The CDR3 nucleotides are TGCGCCAGCAGCCAAGTGACGGGGTATGAGCAGTTCTTC. The chain joins TRBV4-1 to TRBJ2-1, with a weak D call TRBD2 (5 bases). V shed 1 base and J shed 8 bases, with 9 bases lying between them. The CDR3 loop spans 13 amino acids. Germline CDR1 is MGHRA and CDR2 is YSYEKL.

This chain connects TRBV6-6 to TRBJ1-5, with D perhaps matching TRBD1 (5 bases). The CDR3 sequence is 13 residues long. Germline V gives CDR1 MNHNY, CDR2 SVGAGI (reference sequence). V was shortened by 5 bases and J by 3 bases, with 8 bases between the two germline ends. CDR3 amino acids: CASSDRTNQPQHF. The CDR3 bases are TGTGCCAGCAGTGACAGAACCAATCAGCCCCAGCATTTT.

This clone was recorded once. The chain employs TRBV15 and TRBJ2-1; possible D gene TRBD1, 5 bases. The CDR3 is 15 amino acids. V lost 5 bases and J lost 2, with 13 bases in between. From germline, CDR1 is LNHNV and CDR2 YYDKDF (reference sequence). The CDR3 DNA reads as TGTGCCACCAGCCCCGACAGTCTCACCTACAATGAGCAGTTCTTC. This encodes CATSPDSLTYNEQFF.

About this clone: One end of the junction varies from germline; a read error may be responsible. Other nucleotide sequences from this sample produce the same CDR3. The chain joins TRBV13 to TRBJ2-7; 8 bases map to TRBD2. This CDR3 has 15 residues. Germline values: CDR1 PRHDT, CDR2 FYEKMQ (reference sequence). The CDR3 sequence is CASSLGSGIGAKQYF. In DNA, the CDR3 is TGCGCCAGCAGCTTAGGTAGCGGGATTGGCGCGAAGCAGTACTTC.

The chain has TRBV7-3 and TRBJ2-1, with 13 bases fitting TRBD2. Per germline, CDR1 SGHTA and CDR2 FQGTGA. V lost 2 bases and J lost 6; bases outside the gene matches: 4. The CDR3 has 16 amino acids. CDR3 residues: CASSLPGTSGTNEQFF. The CDR3 DNA sequence: TGTGCCAGCAGCTTACCTGGGACTAGCGGGACCAATGAGCAGTTCTTC.

This clone has a single count. The V call is TRBV9, the J call TRBJ2-2; 9 nucleotides align to TRBD2. V dropped 0 bases and J dropped 5; count of bases not matched to a gene: 8. Looked up from germline, CDR1 is SGDLS and CDR2 is YYNGEE. This CDR3 is built from 17 residues. The CDR3 sequence: CASSVAAASGITGELFF. The CDR3 region has the DNA TGTGCCAGCAGCGTAGCGGCGGCTAGCGGGATAACCGGGGAGCTGTTTTTT.

The V call is TRBV21-1, the J call TRBJ2-7; no check of the table's D call, TRBD2, against the DNA was made. TRBV21-1 is termed a pseudogene. The CDR3 loop spans 14 amino acids. The CDR3 reads CASSPPSGSNEQYF. CDR3 coding DNA: TGTGCCAGCAGCCCCCCTAGCGGGAGCAACGAGCAGTACTTC.

The rearrangement links TRBV28 to TRBJ2-1, with 8 nucleotides matching TRBD2. Germline-derived CDR1 and CDR2 are MDHEN and SYDVKM. After removal of 5 bases from V and 6 bases from J, the junction contained 12 bases not matched to a gene. The CDR3 spans 16 residues. CDR3 region: CASSPQPLGGGNEQFF. The DNA of the CDR3 is TGTGCCAGCAGTCCACAACCCCTCGGGGGGGGCAATGAGCAGTTCTTC. Full variable domain (missing parts from reference TRBV28 and TRBJ2-1): DVKVTQSSRYLVKRTGEKVFLECVQDMDHENMFWYRQDPGLGLRLIYFSYDVKMKEKGDIPEGYSVSREKKERFSLILESASTNQTSMYLCASSPQPLGGGNEQFFGPGTRLTVL.

V is TRBV6-5 and J is TRBJ1-4; weak D call: TRBD1 (6 bases). Germline V gene data show CDR1 as MNHEY and CDR2 as SVGAGI. The ends were cut back, 7 bases at V and 6 bases at J, with 15 bases in the middle. This CDR3 region has 14 residues. CDR3 loop: CASNTGLRDEKLFF. CDR3 sequence (DNA): TGTGCCAGCAATACAGGGCTACGCGATGAAAAACTGTTTTTT.

The rearrangement links TRBV7-3 to TRBJ2-1; 8 nucleotides line up with TRBD2. Germline V gives CDR1 SGHTA, CDR2 FQGTGA. V was clipped by 5 bases and J by 2 bases; unmatched bases: 11. The CDR3 is 17 residues long. The CDR3 here is CASSPQRERGPYNEQFF. In DNA, the CDR3 is TGTGCCAGCAGCCCTCAAAGAGAGCGGGGGCCCTACAATGAGCAGTTCTTC.

This clone was recorded once. The chain carries TRBV7-2 and TRBJ1-2, with a tentative D call TRBD1 (6 bases). Trimming took 2 bases from V and 6 from J, leaving 10 bases between them. The germline V gene encodes CDR1 SGHTA and CDR2 FQGNSA. The CDR3 is made up of 13 amino acids. CDR3 sequence (DNA): TGTGCCAGCAGCTTATGGCAGGGGAATGGCTACACCTTC. Translated: CASSLWQGNGYTF. The full variable domain, its missing parts supplied by reference TRBV7-2 and TRBJ1-2, is GAGVSQSPSNKVTEKGKDVELRCDPISGHTALYWYRQSLGQGLEFLIYFQGNSAPDKSGLPSDRFSAERTGGSVSTLTIQRTQQEDSAVYLCASSLWQGNGYTFGSGTRLTVV.

The chain uses TRBV7-9 and TRBJ2-3, with TRBD2 matching 7 bases. The CDR3 has 16 amino acids. J was trimmed by 2 bases and V by 1 base; bases with no gene match: 6. CDR1 and CDR2 from the germline V gene are SEHNR and FQNEAQ (reference sequence). The DNA for the CDR3 is TGTGCCAGCAGCTTAGGGGGGAGGGGAAACACAGATACGCAGTATTTT. It specifies CASSLGGRGNTDTQYF.

The chain employs TRBV7-8 and TRBJ1-2; 7 bases map to TRBD1. CDR3 size: 14 residues. Unmatched junction bases numbered 5, after V lost 3 bases and J lost 4 bases. Germline V lookup: CDR1 SGHVS, CDR2 FQNEAQ. CDR3: CASSLTGRTYGYTF. CDR3 coding DNA: TGTGCCAGCAGCTTGACAGGGAGGACCTATGGCTACACCTTC. The variable domain in full, with the rest retrieved from reference TRBV7-8 and TRBJ1-2, is GAGVSQSPRYKVAKRGQDVALRCDPISGHVSLFWYQQALGQGPEFLTYFQNEAQLDKSGLPSDRFFAERPEGSVSTLKIQRTQQEDSAVYLCASSLTGRTYGYTFGSGTRLTVV.

This chain joins TRBV6-5 and TRBJ1-5, with 7 bases lining up with TRBD1. CDR1 is MNHEY, CDR2 SVGAGI, per germline. V dropped 6 bases and J dropped 9; count of bases not matched to a gene: 8. This CDR3 contains 13 residues. In DNA form, the CDR3 reads TGTGCCAGCAGGGGGGACAGCCTCAGGCCCCAGCATTTT. Its protein is CASRGDSLRPQHF.

This chain uses TRBV3-1 (or the pseudogene TRBV3-2) with TRBJ2-7, with 9 bases identical to TRBD2. CDR1 is LGHDT and CDR2 is YNNKEL in the germline V gene (reference sequence). V gave up 6 bases and J gave up 3 bases; unmatched junction bases: 9. This CDR3 has 15 amino acids. The chain's CDR3 is CASRDSGRGGYEQYF. The CDR3 DNA follows: TGTGCCAGCAGGGATAGCGGGAGAGGGGGCTACGAGCAGTACTTC.